These 30 T cell receptor beta chains were sequenced from one sample in a study of control samples from healthy donors and cancer patients. Data came from immunoSEQ multiplex PCR; TCRdb stores just in-frame clones and leaves some out. The profile shows roughly 83,000 clones, around 82% of them singletons. Specimen: blood. The receptor set was obtained from a woman aged 60-70 years in good health.

The J gene is TRBJ2-3, the V gene TRBV5-1; TRBD2 is a possible D gene (5 bases). The ends were cut back, 1 base at V and 0 bases at J, with 9 bases in the middle. The CDR3 has 15 residues. Germline CDR1 SGHRS, CDR2 YFSETQ. The CDR3 here is CASSLSGPSTDTQYF. CDR3 DNA sequence: TGCGCCAGCAGCTTGAGCGGACCTAGCACAGATACGCAGTATTTT.

About this clone: This sample also contains other DNA sequences that code for the same CDR3. The gene calls are TRBV12-3 or TRBV12-4 and TRBJ1-1; the D gene is possibly TRBD1 (6 bases). The CDR3 contains 13 residues. Trimming took 0 bases from V and 4 from J, leaving 6 bases between them. CDR3 coding DNA: TGTGCCAGCAGTTTAGCCAGGGGCACTGAAGCTTTCTTT. Translation gives CASSLARGTEAFF.

The chain combines TRBV12-5 with TRBJ2-2; D gene unclear. The CDR3 consists of 14 residues. Germline CDR1 reads LGHNT; CDR2 reads FRNRAP. The V end was cut by 5 bases, the J end by 0 bases, with 7 bases between. DNA of the CDR3: TGTGCTAGTGGTCTATCAACGAACACCGGGGAGCTGTTTTTT. The encoded protein is CASGLSTNTGELFF.

V usage is TRBV12-5 and J usage is TRBJ1-4; TRBD1 matches at 9 bases. In germline, CDR1 is LGHNT, CDR2 FRNRAP. Trimming cost V 1 base and J 7 bases; bases outside gene matches: 4. The CDR3 length is 15 residues. CDR3 region: CASGLGDREGEKLFF. DNA of the CDR3: TGTGCTAGTGGTTTGGGGGACAGGGAAGGTGAAAAACTGTTTTTT.

The genes are TRBV5-1 and TRBJ2-3, with D unclear. The CDR3 runs to 14 residues. Trimming removed 7 bases at V and 1 base at J, with 13 bases between. Germline loops: CDR1 SGHRS, CDR2 YFSETQ. Here the CDR3 DNA reads TGCGCCAGCGGCAGGATTCAGGGCACAGATACGCAGTATTTT. Amino acid sequence: CASGRIQGTDTQYF.

The J gene is TRBJ1-5, the V gene TRBV9; D is perhaps TRBD1 (5 bases). Germline-derived CDR1 and CDR2 are SGDLS and YYNGEE. V was clipped by 3 bases and J by 0 bases, with 31 bases between them. The CDR3 runs 22 residues. CDR3 sequence: CASSGSAGRDSLRRYSNQPQHF. DNA of the CDR3: TGTGCCAGCAGCGGTAGTGCTGGACGCGACAGTTTGAGGCGATATAGCAATCAGCCCCAGCATTTT. Full variable domain (remainder filled in from reference TRBV9 and TRBJ1-5): DSGVTQTPKHLITATGQRVTLRCSPRSGDLSVYWYQQSLDQGLQFLIQYYNGEERAKGNILERFSAQQFPDLHSELNLSSLELGDSALYFCASSGSAGRDSLRRYSNQPQHFGDGTRLSIL.

The chain carries TRBV27 and TRBJ1-5, with 7 bases lining up with TRBD1. The CDR3 has 16 amino acids. The J segment lost 4 bases and the V segment lost 5 bases, leaving 11 bases of the junction unmatched. Per the germline V gene, CDR1 is MNHEY and CDR2 is SMNVEV (reference sequence). The CDR3 bases are TGTGCCAGCAGTCCGAAGACAGGGATGATGAATCAGCCCCAGCATTTT. It encodes CASSPKTGMMNQPQHF.

V gene TRBV12-3 or TRBV12-4 combines with J gene TRBJ2-1; tentative D call: TRBD2 (5 bases). The CDR3 sequence is 13 residues long. Trimming removed 6 bases at V and 5 bases at J, with 11 bases between. CDR3 protein: CASRRADHNEQFF. The DNA for the CDR3 is TGTGCCAGCAGGAGAGCGGACCACAATGAGCAGTTCTTC.

The genes are TRBV24-1 and TRBJ2-3; D is perhaps TRBD2 (6 bases). CDR1 and CDR2 (germline): KGHDR, SFDVKD. V was trimmed by 9 bases and J by 4 bases, leaving 7 bases between them. This CDR3 has 11 amino acids. The CDR3 loop reads CATGEADTQYF. In DNA form, the CDR3 reads TGTGCCACCGGGGAGGCAGATACGCAGTATTTT.

This clone was seen only once. V is TRBV7-2 and J is TRBJ2-3, with 7 nucleotides matching TRBD1. The V segment lost 1 base and the J segment 3 bases; nucleotides outside the gene matches: 1. The CDR3 length is 14 residues. Looked up from germline, CDR1 is SGHTA and CDR2 is FQGNSA. Here the CDR3 DNA reads TGTGCCAGCAGCTTAGGACAGGGAACAGATACGCAGTATTTT. This translates into CASSLGQGTDTQYF.

This chain joins TRBV12-1 and TRBJ1-4; TRBD1 is taken as the D call from the table, unchecked against the DNA. TRBV12-1 is recorded as a pseudogene. The CDR3 is made up of 16 amino acids. The CDR3 protein is CASSFFGDREGEKLFF. The CDR3 coding sequence is TGTGCCAGCAGCTTTTTTGGGGACAGGGAGGGTGAAAAACTGTTTTTT.

The rearrangement uses TRBV7-6 and TRBJ2-2; D gene unclear. The CDR3 is 14 residues long. CDR1 and CDR2 (germline): SGHVS, FNYEAQ. The ends were cut back, 3 bases at V and 5 bases at J, with 10 bases in the middle. Here the CDR3 DNA reads TGTGCCAGCAGCTTCGACCAAGTAACCGGGGAGCTGTTTTTT. Protein product: CASSFDQVTGELFF.

The chain employs TRBV9 and TRBJ1-5; the D gene is possibly TRBD1 (5 bases). V lost 0 bases, J lost 6 bases, and 13 bases lay in between. The V gene's germline CDR1 is SGDLS and CDR2 YYNGEE. The CDR3 consists of 15 residues. CDR3 protein: CASSVGGDLGQPQHF. The CDR3 DNA follows: TGTGCCAGCAGCGTAGGAGGGGATCTCGGTCAGCCCCAGCATTTT.

V is TRBV27 and J is TRBJ2-1, with 13 positions matching TRBD2. Germline trimming cut 5 bases from V and 7 bases from J; bases unmatched to any gene: 5. The CDR3 extends over 15 amino acids. In germline, CDR1 is MNHEY, CDR2 SMNVEV (reference sequence). The CDR3 is CASSRGTSGMNEQFF. The CDR3 DNA follows: TGTGCCAGCAGTCGCGGGACTAGCGGGATGAATGAGCAGTTCTTC.

The chain has TRBV7-9 and TRBJ2-7, with 12 bases identical to TRBD2. Germline V gives CDR1 SEHNR, CDR2 FQNEAQ (reference sequence). V shed 4 bases, J shed 2 bases, and the junction held 3 bases outside the gene matches. There are 15 residues in the CDR3. The CDR3: CASSSGLAGTYEQYF. In DNA, the CDR3 is TGTGCCAGCAGCTCGGGACTAGCGGGTACCTACGAGCAGTACTTC.

V usage is TRBV9 and J usage is TRBJ1-4; no reliable D call. This CDR3 is built from 15 residues. Trimming shortened V by 0 bases and J by 1 base, and 7 bases separated the two germline ends. Germline V CDR1 and CDR2: SGDLS, YYNGEE. The CDR3 DNA follows: TGTGCCAGCAGCGTAGGGCAGAAAACTAATGAAAAACTGTTTTTT. Encoded protein: CASSVGQKTNEKLFF. Looking up the rest from reference TRBV9 and TRBJ1-4 gives the full variable domain: DSGVTQTPKHLITATGQRVTLRCSPRSGDLSVYWYQQSLDQGLQFLIQYYNGEERAKGNILERFSAQQFPDLHSELNLSSLELGDSALYFCASSVGQKTNEKLFFGSGTQLSVL.

The rearrangement joins TRBV4-3 to TRBJ1-2; D is ambiguous. V shed 5 bases and J shed 1 base, with 17 bases lying between them. The germline V gene has CDR1 LGHNA and CDR2 YSLEER. CDR3 length: 16 amino acids. CDR3 DNA: TGCGCCAGCAGCACGAACGCGCGCGGCATTAACTATGGCTACACCTTC. Its protein product is CASSTNARGINYGYTF.

The chain carries TRBV19 and TRBJ1-6; 7 bases fit TRBD1. The germline CDR1 and CDR2 sequences are LNHDA and SQIVND (reference sequence). J lost 4 bases, V lost 7 bases, and 1 base had no gene match. The CDR3 extends over 13 amino acids. DNA for the CDR3: TGTGCCAGTACGGGACAGTATAATTCACCCCTCCACTTT. This encodes CASTGQYNSPLHF.

This clone was seen a single time. The chain is built from TRBV5-1 and TRBJ2-3; 8 bases match TRBD2. Germline-derived CDR1 and CDR2 are SGHRS and YFSETQ. The CDR3 spans 14 residues. Germline trimming cut 5 bases from V and 4 bases from J; bases unmatched to any gene: 6. CDR3 bases: TGCGCCAGCAGTTCGGGCGGGGGGTCAGATACGCAGTATTTT. Residues: CASSSGGGSDTQYF.

V is TRBV19 and J is TRBJ2-7; D gene ambiguous. Germline V CDR1 and CDR2: LNHDA, SQIVND (reference sequence). With 5 bases removed from V and 1 base from J, the gap between germline ends came to 9 bases. This CDR3 has 13 residues. CDR3 nucleotides: TGTGCCAGTAGTCCACAGATTTCCTACGAGCAGTACTTC. It specifies CASSPQISYEQYF.

The genes are TRBV5-4 and TRBJ2-7; D is uncertain. The CDR3 is 11 residues long. Deletions cut 4 bases from V and 3 bases from J, with 5 bases between. Germline lookup yields CDR1 SGHNT and CDR2 YYREEE (reference sequence). The CDR3: CASSNNYEQYF. In DNA, the CDR3 is TGTGCCAGCAGCAACAACTACGAGCAGTACTTC.

V gene TRBV21-1 combines with J gene TRBJ2-1; the table's TRBD2 call for D was not verified on the DNA. TRBV21-1 is shown as a pseudogene. The CDR3 is made up of 18 amino acids. The CDR3 protein is CASSKEGPGTSGSFEQFF. CDR3 in DNA: TGTGCCAGCAGCAAGGAGGGGCCCGGGACTAGCGGGAGCTTTGAGCAGTTCTTC.

The CDR3 region has the DNA TGTGCCAGCAGTGAGGTCGGGGGGGGAGCGAGAGAGACCCAGTACTTC. Encoded protein: CASSEVGGGARETQYF. V is TRBV6-1 and J is TRBJ2-5; 8 bases are shared with TRBD2. V was clipped by 3 bases and J by 4 bases; unmatched bases: 10. Germline assignment: CDR1 MNHNS and CDR2 SASEGT. The CDR3 covers 16 residues.

This chain links TRBV7-9 with TRBJ2-7; 8 bases are a match to TRBD1. The CDR3 runs to 12 residues. Germline V gene sequence: CDR1 SEHNR, CDR2 FQNEAQ (reference sequence). V lost 5 bases, J lost 5 bases, and 2 bases stayed unmatched. Here the CDR3 reads CASSETGDEQYF. The DNA for the CDR3 is TGTGCCAGCAGCGAGACAGGGGACGAGCAGTACTTC.

The chain carries TRBV2 and TRBJ1-5; possibly TRBD1 for D (6 bases). Germline V gives CDR1 SNHLY, CDR2 FYNNEI. The CDR3 is made up of 15 amino acids. Trimming shortened V by 7 bases and J by 4 bases, and 17 bases separated the two germline ends. CDR3 DNA sequence: TGTGCCAGCATATCTGGGGGCGGCGAAAATCAGCCCCAGCATTTT. Protein sequence: CASISGGGENQPQHF. The entire variable domain, with the rest obtained from reference TRBV2 and TRBJ1-5, is as follows: EPEVTQTPSHQVTQMGQEVILRCVPISNHLYFYWYRQILGQKVEFLVSFYNNEISEKSEIFDDQFSVERPDGSNFTLKIRSTKLEDSAMYFCASISGGGENQPQHFGDGTRLSIL.

This clone was seen a few times. V usage is TRBV3-1 (or the pseudogene TRBV3-2) and J usage is TRBJ1-6; D is ambiguous. The germline CDR1 and CDR2 sequences are LGHDT and YNNKEL (reference sequence). This CDR3 has 13 amino acids. Between the trimmed V and J ends, which lost 1 base and 8 bases, there was a span of 6 bases. CDR3 in DNA: TGTGCCAGCAGCCAAGTTTCCGATTCACCCCTCCACTTT. Amino acids: CASSQVSDSPLHF.

This clone has only a few counts. The genes are TRBV20-1 and TRBJ1-5; D ambiguous. This CDR3 has 15 residues. Trimming left V 3 bases short and J 3 bases short, with 15 bases between. The V gene's germline CDR1 is DFQATT and CDR2 SNEGSKA (reference sequence). CDR3 region: CSASIGGIVNQPQHF. In DNA, the CDR3 is TGCAGTGCTAGTATCGGCGGTATAGTCAATCAGCCCCAGCATTTT.

The rearrangement joins TRBV6-2 or TRBV6-3 to TRBJ2-7, with a possible D match to TRBD1 (5 bases). This CDR3 region has 16 residues. The germline V gene encodes CDR1 MNHEY and CDR2 SVGEGT. Trimming left V 4 bases short and J 4 bases short, with 20 bases between. For the CDR3, the DNA is TGTGCCAGCAGTTTTGACAGCAAAATTGGGGTATACGAGCAGTACTTC. It yields the protein CASSFDSKIGVYEQYF.

In DNA form, the CDR3 reads TGCGCCAGCAGCTTGGCCGTCGGGACAGGAGCAAAAAACATTCAGTACTTC. Its protein is CASSLAVGTGAKNIQYF. The rearrangement joins TRBV5-1 to TRBJ2-4; TRBD1 agrees at 8 bases. Germline CDR1 SGHRS, CDR2 YFSETQ. There are 17 residues in the CDR3. V lost 0 bases and J lost 4; bases outside the gene matches: 9.

This rearrangement joins TRBV7-7 to TRBJ1-6, with no clear D. Germline V gives CDR1 SSHAT, CDR2 FNYEAQ (reference sequence). V was shortened by 1 base and J by 0 bases, with 10 bases between the two germline ends. The CDR3 consists of 17 residues. CDR3 loop: CASSLESGGSYNSPLHF. As DNA, the CDR3 is TGTGCCAGCAGCTTAGAGTCAGGAGGCTCCTATAATTCACCCCTCCACTTT.